A single sample gave rise to the 4 T cell receptor beta chains below, sequenced in a study of blood T cell repertoires in COVID-19. Using immunoSEQ multiplex PCR, the repertoire was profiled, and TCRdb retains in-frame clones only, with some absent. Of 100,000 to 120,000 clones in the sample, 85% to 90% were seen once. Material: peripheral blood. These receptors all come from a woman in her fifties or sixties with COVID-19, enrolled during active disease.

This clone was picked up a small number of times. The V and J genes are TRBV6-4 and TRBJ2-6; 7 bases match TRBD1. J lost 0 bases, V lost 2 bases, and 7 bases had no gene match. This CDR3 is 18 amino acids long. The germline CDR1 and CDR2 sequences are MRHNA and SNTAGT. CDR3 in DNA: TGTGCCAGCAGTGACGGGTCAGGGGGTCACTCTGGGGCCAACGTCCTGACTTTC. Its translation is CASSDGSGGHSGANVLTF.

V and J are TRBV30 and TRBJ1-6; 9 bases agree with TRBD1. The CDR3 has 17 amino acids. With 4 bases clipped from V and 11 bases from J, the junction kept 18 bases outside the gene matches. Germline loops: CDR1 GTSNPN, CDR2 SVGIG (reference sequence). CDR3 in DNA: TGTGCCTGGATCCCCCATCCGGGGACAGGGATTCGGACACCCCTCCACTTT. Protein sequence: CAWIPHPGTGIRTPLHF.

This clone has just one count. The chain recombines TRBV5-5 with TRBJ1-5; TRBD1 matches 7 bases. Germline V gene lookup returns CDR1 SGHKS and CDR2 YYEKEE (reference sequence). V shed 0 bases and J 3 bases; nucleotides not matched to a gene: 3. CDR3 size: 15 residues. The CDR3 loop is CASSLAGQVNQPQHF. CDR3 coding DNA: TGTGCCAGCAGCTTGGCCGGACAGGTCAATCAGCCCCAGCATTTT.

This clone occurred a few times. The chain combines TRBV4-1 with TRBJ1-1; the match to TRBD1 covers 10 bases. Germline assignment: CDR1 MGHRA and CDR2 YSYEKL. V was clipped by 4 bases and J by 1 base; unmatched bases: 6. CDR3 size: 16 residues. The CDR3 nucleotides are TGCGCCAGCAGCCCGACCGGGACAGGGGCGAACACTGAAGCTTTCTTT. This translates into CASSPTGTGANTEAFF.